This section outlines one T cell receptor (beta chain) sequence together with its context. The target antigen is unknown. This specimen belongs to a study of response to subunit inactivated influenza vaccine. General study findings and limits: The authors suggested that few new T cells are recruited per seasonal influenza vaccination.

In germline, CDR1 is KGHDR, CDR2 SFDVKD. The J segment lost 2 bases and the V segment lost 4 bases, leaving 5 bases of the junction unmatched. This CDR3 region has 17 residues. TCRdb processed the RT-PCR reads anew with MiXCR; each CDR3 protein has one entry. The sample lists some 190,000 distinct CDR3 sequences, about an eighth seen once, with 26% in the top ten. The chain employs TRBV24-1 and TRBJ2-2; 11 positions agree with TRBD1. Specimen: CD8+ T cells sorted from PBMCs, collected about 5 days after vaccination. This TCR derives from a man aged 50-59 years who received an inactivated influenza vaccine. The CDR3 DNA reads TGTGCCACCAGTGACTTGGGGACAGGGGGTAACACCGGGGAGCTGTTTTTT. Its translation: CATSDLGTGGNTGELFF.